The clone carrying this TCR beta chain was seen a few times. CDR1 is MGHRA and CDR2 is YSYEKL in the germline V gene. The CDR3 covers 15 residues. Trimming removed 1 base from V and 4 bases from J, with 11 bases in between. This specimen comes from a study of blood T cell repertoires in COVID-19. Here immunoSEQ multiplex PCR was the method, and the copy in TCRdb shows in-frame clones only, minus some. Among 150,000 to 200,000 clones, approximately 86% were seen once, and the ten largest hold under 6.5%. Participants were placed into cohorts based on the clinical history they reported. The clonotype originates from an older woman with acute COVID-19. Sequenced input: PBMCs or T cells enriched from blood (not recorded which). The V call is TRBV4-1, the J call TRBJ1-5; D unclear. The CDR3 is CASSQALEGNQPQHF. The CDR3 nucleotides read TGCGCCAGCAGCCAAGCATTGGAGGGAAATCAGCCCCAGCATTTT.